These 15 T cell receptor beta chains share one sample of origin, sequenced in a study of blood T cell repertoires in COVID-19. Clones were read by immunoSEQ multiplex PCR, and TCRdb kept only the in-frame ones, dropping some. The sample has some 200,000 clones, approximately 87% seen once. Material: peripheral blood. The receptors come from a woman between 50 and 59 years old with acute or convalescent COVID-19.

V is TRBV7-2 and J is TRBJ2-1; possible D gene TRBD2, 5 bases. The V end was cut by 6 bases, the J end by 8 bases, with 17 bases between. The CDR3 contains 14 residues. The germline CDR1 and CDR2 sequences are SGHTA and FQGNSA. The CDR3 here is CASSTRLAVDEQFF. CDR3 sequence (DNA): TGTGCCAGCAGTACTCGGCTAGCAGTCGATGAGCAGTTCTTC.

This chain joins TRBV11-2 and TRBJ1-1, with TRBD1 matching over 10 bases. CDR3 length: 16 residues. Trimming cost V 1 base and J 5 bases; bases outside gene matches: 7. Germline V CDR1 and CDR2: SGHAT, FQNNGV. The CDR3 region is CASSLGYGQGGTEAFF. The CDR3 DNA reads TGTGCCAGCAGCTTAGGGTATGGACAGGGGGGTACTGAAGCTTTCTTT.

The rearrangement links TRBV6-6 to TRBJ1-2; tentative D call: TRBD1 (6 bases). Per germline, CDR1 MNHNY and CDR2 SVGAGI (reference sequence). CDR3 length equals 17 residues. V was shortened by 10 bases and J by 0 bases, with 24 bases between the two germline ends. The CDR3 DNA is TGTGCCACCATTCGGGCCGGGGGGCCTACCTCTAACTATGGCTACACCTTC. Its translation: CATIRAGGPTSNYGYTF.

This clone has only a few counts. The rearrangement uses TRBV9 and TRBJ2-5; 7 bases align to TRBD2. CDR1 is SGDLS, CDR2 YYNGEE, per germline. V dropped 3 bases and J dropped 3; count of bases not matched to a gene: 8. The CDR3 sequence is 15 residues long. This CDR3 is CASSAVGLAEETQYF. DNA for the CDR3: TGTGCCAGCAGCGCCGTGGGGCTAGCGGAAGAGACCCAGTACTTC.

The J gene is TRBJ2-1, the V gene TRBV27; weak D call: TRBD2 (6 bases). The V and J ends lost 4 bases and 4 bases respectively, with 17 bases between them. The CDR3 contains 16 residues. CDR1 and CDR2 (germline): MNHEY, SMNVEV (reference sequence). In nucleotides, the CDR3 is TGTGCCAGCAGTTCTGGACTGACTAGTGTGTACAATGAGCAGTTCTTC. It yields the protein CASSSGLTSVYNEQFF.

The gene calls are TRBV5-1 and TRBJ2-2; TRBD2 matches at 7 bases. The ends lost 0 bases at V and 2 bases at J; junction bases unmatched: 4. CDR1 is SGHRS, CDR2 YFSETQ, per germline. This CDR3 is 16 amino acids long. This chain's CDR3 is CASSLVRGGNTGELFF. The DNA of the CDR3 is TGCGCCAGCAGCTTGGTTCGCGGGGGTAACACCGGGGAGCTGTTTTTT.

The V call is TRBV9, the J call TRBJ2-7, with 9 bases matching TRBD1. The length of the CDR3 is 15 residues. Looked up from germline, CDR1 is SGDLS and CDR2 is YYNGEE. The V and J ends lost 0 bases and 3 bases, in that order; junction bases with no gene match: 4. CDR3 coding DNA: TGTGCCAGCAGCGTAGGGACAGGGGCGGTCTACGAGCAGTACTTC. Translating it yields CASSVGTGAVYEQYF.

The chain has TRBV29-1 and TRBJ2-5; 8 nucleotides line up with TRBD2. The V gene's germline CDR1 is SQVTM and CDR2 ANQGSEA. V lost 1 base to trimming and J lost 3 bases; unmatched junction nucleotides: 1. This CDR3 has 13 residues. In DNA form, the CDR3 reads TGCAGCGTTGAAGGAGCGGGGGAAGAGACCCAGTACTTC. It translates to CSVEGAGEETQYF.

The J gene is TRBJ2-2, the V gene TRBV29-1; 12 bases are shared with TRBD1. The V gene end was trimmed by 5 bases and the J gene end by 6 bases; junction bases not matched to a gene: 4. Looked up from germline, CDR1 is SQVTM and CDR2 is ANQGSEA. The CDR3 loop spans 14 amino acids. In DNA form, the CDR3 reads TGCAGCGTTTGGGACAGGGGGCCGTCCGGGGAGCTGTTTTTT. It is translated as CSVWDRGPSGELFF.

The chain combines TRBV5-1 with TRBJ2-7, with D unclear. V dropped 4 bases and J dropped 4 bases, with 9 bases sitting between them. There are 12 residues in the CDR3. Germline CDR1 and CDR2: SGHRS and YFSETQ. The CDR3 DNA sequence: TGCGCCAGCAGCCTAACGGGTTACGAGCAGTACTTC. Translating it yields CASSLTGYEQYF.

The V and J genes are TRBV14 and TRBJ1-2, with TRBD1 identical over 8 bases. This CDR3 spans 16 amino acids. V lost 1 base to trimming and J lost 2 bases; unmatched junction nucleotides: 6. CDR1 and CDR2 (germline): SGHDN, FVKESK. For the CDR3, the DNA is TGTGCCAGCAGCCAAGGAGGGCAGGGGGCGAACTATGGCTACACCTTC. Its translation is CASSQGGQGANYGYTF.

The CDR3 is CASSQARGNWYEQYF. The CDR3 DNA is TGCGCCAGCAGCCAAGCGAGAGGTAATTGGTACGAGCAGTACTTC. This chain uses TRBV4-3 with TRBJ2-7, with no clear D. V shed 1 base and J shed 4 bases, with 14 bases lying between them. The CDR3 sequence is 15 residues long. Germline CDR1 LGHNA, CDR2 YSLEER.

As for this clone: Other DNA sequences in this specimen translate into the identical CDR3. The chain recombines TRBV7-9 with TRBJ1-6; 7 nucleotides agree with TRBD1. The CDR3 has 14 amino acids. The germline V gene has CDR1 SEHNR and CDR2 FQNEAQ (reference sequence). With V trimmed by 2 bases and J by 7 bases, 2 bases remained unmatched. In DNA, the CDR3 is TGTGCCAGCAGCTTAACAGGGGACAATTCACCCCTCCACTTT. This encodes CASSLTGDNSPLHF.

This clone was seen only once. This CDR3 is also generated by other DNA sequences in the sample. The chain is built from TRBV4-1 and TRBJ1-5; D is unclear. Germline CDR1 is MGHRA and CDR2 is YSYEKL. The CDR3 is 17 residues long. The V end lost 1 base, the J end lost 7 bases, and 20 bases lay between the germline ends. The CDR3: CASSQAPLRGVNQPQHF. The CDR3 DNA reads TGCGCCAGCAGCCAAGCCCCCCTTCGGGGAGTCAACCAGCCCCAGCATTTT.

The rearrangement joins TRBV6-2 or TRBV6-3 to TRBJ1-1; possible D gene TRBD1, 5 bases. V was trimmed by 2 bases and J by 5 bases, leaving 15 bases between them. Germline-derived CDR1 and CDR2 are MNHEY and SVGEGT. The CDR3 length is 15 residues. The CDR3: CASSYNSGGWTEAFF. CDR3 coding DNA: TGTGCCAGCAGTTACAACTCGGGGGGTTGGACTGAAGCTTTCTTT.